This TCR beta chain was found in a study of shared clonotypes between healthy human individuals. Study-wide results and limits: The study found roughly 5% of naive CD4 clonotypes shared across a handful of donors.

Assay: immunoSEQ multiplex PCR; the TCRdb copy retains only in-frame clones and omits some. The data hold over 850,000 clones, with more than 75% observed a single time. Trimming cost V 3 bases and J 10 bases; bases outside gene matches: 6. Germline V CDR1 and CDR2: SQVTM, ANQGSEA. The CDR3 loop spans 14 amino acids. A few counts support this clone. No antigen is known for it. The TCR sequence derives from a man younger than 35 in good health. Some clones in this sample may be carry-over from other donors' samples. This chain connects TRBV29-1 to TRBJ2-1; 13 positions agree with TRBD2. Material: memory CD4+ T cells from PBMCs. The subset here: CD45RA-negative fraction. DNA of the CDR3: TGCAGCGTTGAGGGGACTAGCGGGACCCTCGAGCAGTTCTTC. Protein sequence: CSVEGTSGTLEQFF.